These T cell receptor beta chains were read from a single sample in a study of graft-versus-host responses after intestinal transplantation. These receptors' targets are unknown. Produced via immunoSEQ multiplex PCR; TCRdb's table is partial and in-frame only. The profile shows about 99,000 clones, around 90% of them singletons. Sequenced here: unstimulated CD8+ T cells sorted from spleen or lymph node cells, sampled before transplant. These receptors were taken from a human donor who was the organ donor for an intestinal transplant. CDR3s include the opening cysteine and the closing phenylalanine or tryptophan. D genes are given only for firm matches. Size is omitted from some rows. Given values are once, few, many or a class for expanded clones.

clone_size j_call cdr3_length v_call d_call cdr3_aa cdr3_nt
. TRBJ2-3 13 TRBV14 . CASSQVLTDTQYF TGTGCCAGCAGCCAAGTCCTAACAGATACGCAGTATTTT
. TRBJ2-1 12 TRBV23-1 . CASSQSQADRFF TGCGCCAGCAGTCAATCGCAGGCAGATCGGTTCTTC
. TRBJ2-1 16 TRBV15 TRBD2 CATSRDPSGRTVEQFF TGTGCCACCAGCAGAGACCCTAGCGGGAGAACGGTTGAGCAGTTCTTC
. TRBJ1-1 14 TRBV28 . CASSPPDSLTEAFF TGTGCCAGCAGCCCCCCTGACAGTCTCACTGAAGCTTTCTTT
. TRBJ2-7 16 TRBV5-1 . CASSLFPGSGTYEQYF TGCGCCAGCAGCTTGTTCCCGGGGTCGGGGACCTACGAGCAGTACTTC
. TRBJ1-2 15 TRBV9 . CASSVGVTPNYGYTF TGTGCCAGCAGCGTAGGAGTCACCCCTAACTATGGCTACACCTTC
. TRBJ2-1 15 TRBV11-2 TRBD2 CASSLDGGGNNEQFF TGTGCCAGCAGCTTAGACGGGGGAGGGAACAATGAGCAGTTCTTC
once TRBJ1-1 14 TRBV11-3 . CASSLEGENTEAFF TGTGCCAGCAGCTTAGAAGGAGAGAACACTGAAGCTTTCTTT
. TRBJ2-7 13 TRBV10-1 . CASSEGTGYEQYF TGCGCCAGCAGTGAGGGAACGGGCTACGAGCAGTACTTC
. TRBJ2-7 19 TRBV27 TRBD2 CASSSVTSGRGILMWEQYF TGTGCCAGCAGTTCTGTGACTAGCGGGAGGGGTATTCTAATGTGGGAGCAGTACTTC
once TRBJ1-1 14 TRBV7-2 . CASSTFDRNTEAFF TGTGCCAGCAGCACGTTCGACAGGAACACTGAAGCTTTCTTT
. TRBJ2-5 16 TRBV13 TRBD2 CASSSQETSGQETQYF TGTGCCAGCAGCTCCCAAGAGACTAGCGGTCAAGAGACCCAGTACTTC
. TRBJ2-1 18 TRBV7-6 TRBD2 CASSTALVGLADYNEQFF TGTGCCAGCAGCACCGCGCTGGTGGGACTAGCGGACTACAATGAGCAGTTCTTC
. TRBJ1-1 14 TRBV6-1 . CASSEMSGQTEAFF TGTGCCAGCAGTGAAATGTCCGGACAGACTGAAGCTTTCTTT
. TRBJ2-7 16 TRBV5-6 . CASSLLPRNNPYEQYF TGTGCCAGCAGCTTGTTACCGCGGAATAATCCCTACGAGCAGTACTTC
. TRBJ2-5 12 TRBV9 . CASSGRRETQYF TGTGCCAGCAGCGGACGGAGAGAGACCCAGTACTTC
. TRBJ2-3 19 TRBV5-4 TRBD2 CASSLWGSGGTTSTDTQYF TGTGCCAGCAGCTTGTGGGGTAGCGGGGGGACAACTAGCACAGATACGCAGTATTTT
. TRBJ2-7 14 TRBV5-6 . CASSTPRSKYEQYF TGTGCCAGCAGCACCCCCCGCAGTAAGTACGAGCAGTACTTC
once TRBJ1-2 10 TRBV27 . CASRFIGYTF TGTGCCAGCAGGTTTATTGGCTACACCTTC
once TRBJ2-7 14 TRBV19 TRBD2 CASSHPGGGYEQYF TGTGCCAGTAGTCACCCGGGAGGGGGGTACGAGCAGTACTTC
. TRBJ2-3 14 TRBV6-5 . CASSYFLTKDTQYF TGTGCCAGCAGTTACTTCTTAACTAAAGATACGCAGTATTTT
. TRBJ2-3 17 TRBV2 TRBD2 CASSVRGSGASTDTQYF TGTGCCAGCAGTGTACGGGGCAGCGGGGCTAGCACAGATACGCAGTATTTT
. TRBJ2-1 13 TRBV27 . CASALGGVNEQFF TGTGCCAGCGCCCTGGGGGGAGTCAATGAGCAGTTCTTC
. TRBJ1-4 15 TRBV7-2 . CASSLYLREGEKLFF TGTGCCAGCAGCTTATATTTGAGGGAGGGTGAAAAACTGTTTTTT
. TRBJ2-7 15 TRBV28 . CASSFRRVSSYEQYF TGTGCCAGCAGTTTCAGGCGGGTTAGCTCCTACGAGCAGTACTTC
. TRBJ2-5 15 TRBV5-6 TRBD1 CASSLKRGPRETQYF TGTGCCAGCAGCTTGAAAAGGGGGCCTCGAGAGACCCAGTACTTC
. TRBJ1-4 21 TRBV19 TRBD1 CASSMAVGTEEKARVMTELFF TGTGCCAGTAGTATGGCCGTTGGGACAGAAGAGAAAGCAAGGGTAATGACGGAACTGTTTTTT
. TRBJ2-7 15 TRBV30 . CASSFQGKPPYEQYF TGTGCCTCCTCATTCCAGGGCAAGCCTCCCTACGAGCAGTACTTC
. TRBJ2-7 15 TRBV25-1 . CASSEGEGTIYEQYF TGTGCCAGCAGTGAAGGCGAGGGAACAATCTACGAGCAGTACTTC
once TRBJ2-7 14 TRBV5-1 TRBD1 CASTPTGKPYEQYF TGCGCCAGCACCCCGACAGGGAAGCCCTACGAGCAGTACTTC
. TRBJ2-1 17 TRBV12-5 TRBD1 CASGLPPGTGPYNEQFF TGTGCTAGTGGTTTGCCCCCAGGGACAGGCCCCTACAATGAGCAGTTCTTC
once TRBJ1-2 16 TRBV6-5 TRBD1 CASSYSAGTGNYGYTF TGTGCCAGCAGTTACTCGGCTGGGACAGGGAACTATGGCTACACCTTC